The text below deals with one T cell receptor beta chain. The data stem from a study of blood T cell repertoires in COVID-19. For the study at large: Acute and convalescent COVID-19 samples came from the United States, Italy and Spain. T cells, B-cell-depleted T cells, or PBMCs provided the cDNA or gDNA that served as material.

Original handling: Reference gene primer amplification yielded estimated nucleated cell counts. TCRdb's table, derived via immunoSEQ multiplex PCR, lists solely in-frame clones and lacks some. That table is the source of V, J and clone size, and D and trimming were worked out from the DNA. The sample lists about 160,000 clones, around nine tenths occurring once. V lost 0 bases to trimming and J lost 4 bases, with 6 bases between them. CDR3 length: 13 amino acids. CDR1 SGHNT and CDR2 YENEEA come from the germline V gene. This TCR derives from a man aged 55 to 70 with active or convalescent COVID-19. The rearrangement uses TRBV11-3 and TRBJ1-1; D possibly corresponds to TRBD1 (5 bases). What was sequenced was peripheral blood. CDR3 in amino acids: CASSLEGGTEAFF. The CDR3 DNA sequence: TGTGCCAGCAGCTTAGAGGGGGGCACTGAAGCTTTCTTT.